This TCR beta chain was obtained from a study of CD8+ T cells in alopecia areata. Overall study findings and caveats: With tofacitinib ongoing, many expanded lesional clones persisted in both scalp and blood. Tofacitinib significantly lowered scalp clonality and expanded CD8+ clones among the top 100.

Sequencing used cDNA as its template, made by extracting RNA and reverse transcribing it. The protocol was immunoSEQ multiplex PCR, while the TCRdb copy is restricted to in-frame clones and leaves out a portion. Among approximately 180,000 clones listed, around half were seen once. A note on this clone: Its cognate antigen is unknown.

This CDR3 has 17 residues. The germline V gene encodes CDR1 SGHAT and CDR2 FQDESV (reference sequence). Trimming removed 4 bases from V and 0 bases from J, with 16 bases in between. As to treatment: oral pan-JAK inhibitor, 5-10 mg twice daily. This TCR came from a human donor with alopecia areata. The source was CD8+ T cells sorted from blood, collected at week 24, from a patient treated with tofacitinib. This chain links TRBV11-1 with TRBJ2-1, with D tentatively TRBD1 or TRBD2 (6 bases each). The CDR3 DNA reads TGTGCCAGCAGCTCCGAGGGGGGTATTATCTCCTACAATGAGCAGTTCTTC. Translated, it gives CASSSEGGIISYNEQFF.